A single sample is the source of the 14 T cell receptor beta chains below, sequenced in a study of blood T cell repertoires in COVID-19. Measured with immunoSEQ multiplex PCR; TCRdb has only the in-frame clones, and not every one. The sample contains about 200,000 clones, 70% to 80% of which appear only once. The sample was peripheral blood. These receptors were collected from a man in his forties or fifties who had recovered from COVID-19.

The chain links TRBV11-3 to TRBJ2-7, with D possibly being TRBD1 (6 bases). The germline gives CDR1 SGHNT, CDR2 YENEEA. This CDR3 is built from 19 residues. Between the trimmed V and J ends, which lost 1 base and 0 bases, there was a span of 22 bases. The CDR3 region has the DNA TGTGCCAGCAGCTTAGCCCTGGGACACCACACTCGGGGCTCCTACGAGCAGTACTTC. Translating it yields CASSLALGHHTRGSYEQYF.

This sequence joins TRBV10-3 and TRBJ2-5; 11 nucleotides match TRBD1. V lost 9 bases to trimming and J lost 2 bases; unmatched junction nucleotides: 2. Germline lookup yields CDR1 ENHRY and CDR2 SYGVKD. The length of the CDR3 is 13 residues. The CDR3 here is CAMGTGGQETQYF. The CDR3 DNA is TGTGCCATGGGGACAGGGGGTCAAGAGACCCAGTACTTC.

The chain joins TRBV30 to TRBJ1-2; 8 nucleotides agree with TRBD1. The CDR3 is 12 residues long. Germline values: CDR1 GTSNPN, CDR2 SVGIG (reference sequence). V lost 3 bases and J lost 5; bases outside the gene matches: 2. In DNA form, the CDR3 reads TGTGCCTGGAGCGGACAGGGATATGGCTACACCTTC. Translating it yields CAWSGQGYGYTF.

The chain couples TRBV30 to TRBJ2-4, with TRBD2 as a possible D gene (6 bases). V was clipped by 5 bases and J by 3 bases, with 11 bases between them. The CDR3 spans 13 residues. The germline V gene has CDR1 GTSNPN and CDR2 SVGIG (reference sequence). CDR3 in amino acids: CAWGTDDKNIQYF. CDR3 nucleotides: TGTGCCTGGGGGACTGACGACAAAAACATTCAGTACTTC.

V gene TRBV19 combines with J gene TRBJ2-4, with a possible D match to TRBD2 (6 bases). Looked up from germline, CDR1 is LNHDA and CDR2 is SQIVND (reference sequence). The CDR3 runs 15 residues. Deletions cut 5 bases from V and 6 bases from J, with 17 bases between. The CDR3 nucleotides read TGTGCCAGTAGTCCTGACAAATTGGGGGGAAACATTCAGTACTTC. As protein: CASSPDKLGGNIQYF.

The chain couples TRBV5-1 to TRBJ2-1; 7 bases are shared with TRBD1. The CDR3 runs to 16 residues. Trimming at V came to 0 bases and at J to 2 bases, leaving 5 bases not matched to a gene. CDR1 is SGHRS and CDR2 is YFSETQ in the germline V gene. CDR3: CASSLGGGMAYNEQFF. The CDR3 DNA reads as TGCGCCAGCAGCTTGGGAGGGGGCATGGCCTACAATGAGCAGTTCTTC.

This chain links TRBV5-6 with TRBJ1-4; no definite D call. The ends were cut back, 4 bases at V and 1 base at J, with 14 bases in the middle. Germline lookup yields CDR1 SGHDT and CDR2 YYEEEE. The CDR3 totals 16 residues. DNA of the CDR3: TGTGCCAGCAGCCGAAATATAAGAGAAACTAATGAAAAACTGTTTTTT. Protein product: CASSRNIRETNEKLFF.

This sequence joins TRBV6-5 and TRBJ2-1; TRBD2 agrees at 12 bases. Germline V lookup: CDR1 MNHEY, CDR2 SVGAGI. V was clipped by 6 bases and J by 4 bases; unmatched bases: 4. The CDR3 totals 15 residues. The CDR3 DNA is TGTGCCAGCAGACGACTAGCGGGAGAGTACAATGAGCAGTTCTTC. As protein: CASRRLAGEYNEQFF.

The gene calls are TRBV11-2 and TRBJ2-2; possibly TRBD1 for D (6 bases). V lost 2 bases and J 1 base, leaving 11 bases between the germline ends. Looked up from germline, CDR1 is SGHAT and CDR2 is FQNNGV. The CDR3 extends over 16 amino acids. CDR3 sequence: CASSLRVGGNTGELFF. In nucleotides, the CDR3 is TGTGCCAGCAGCTTACGCGTAGGGGGGAACACCGGGGAGCTGTTTTTT.

The chain links TRBV11-3 to TRBJ2-5; the D gene is possibly TRBD2 (5 bases). This CDR3 region has 13 residues. V was pared by 4 bases and J by 5 bases, with 11 bases between. The germline V gene has CDR1 SGHNT and CDR2 YENEEA. The CDR3 loop reads CASSSGLGETQYF. In nucleotides, the CDR3 is TGTGCCAGCAGCTCCGGACTGGGGGAGACCCAGTACTTC.

The V and J genes are TRBV12-3 or TRBV12-4 and TRBJ2-1; possible D gene TRBD2, 5 bases. The CDR3 sequence is 13 residues long. Trimming cost V 5 bases and J 3 bases, with 8 bases left between them. The CDR3 DNA follows: TGTGCCAGCAGTACGGGGAACTACAATGAGCAGTTCTTC. Translated, it gives CASSTGNYNEQFF.

This clone was detected only a few times. The chain is built from TRBV12-3 or TRBV12-4 and TRBJ2-1; 9 positions agree with TRBD1. The junction had 2 bases not matched to a gene; V was cut back by 5 bases and J by 9 bases. The CDR3 has 12 amino acids. CDR3 nucleotide sequence: TGTGCCAGCAGTGCACAGGGGGCTGAGCAGTTCTTC. Translated, it gives CASSAQGAEQFF.

This chain joins TRBV25-1 and TRBJ1-5; 7 nucleotides align to TRBD1. The CDR3 extends over 13 amino acids. Germline lookup yields CDR1 MGHDK and CDR2 SYGVNS. V shed 8 bases and J 6 bases; nucleotides not matched to a gene: 7. The CDR3 DNA sequence: TGTGCCAGCCGGCAGGGGGTCGGTCAGCCCCAGCATTTT. Its translation: CASRQGVGQPQHF.

This chain links TRBV7-2 with TRBJ1-1, with 7 bases that match TRBD1. The germline V gene encodes CDR1 SGHTA and CDR2 FQGNSA. The CDR3 is made up of 15 amino acids. The ends lost 6 bases at V and 3 bases at J; junction bases unmatched: 10. This CDR3 is CASRPTGESYTEAFF. For the CDR3, the DNA is TGTGCCAGCAGACCTACAGGGGAATCGTACACTGAAGCTTTCTTT.